This TCR beta chain emerged from a study of response to subunit inactivated influenza vaccine. TCRdb reprocessed the RT-PCR reads via MiXCR and lists one record per CDR3 protein. Altogether over 800,000 distinct CDR3 sequences are present, over 20% being singletons, with the ten largest covering about 10%. CDR1 and CDR2 from the germline V gene are MGHDK and SYGVNS. The CDR3 contains 14 residues. Trimming left V 3 bases short and J 4 bases short, with 11 bases between. In its sample, this clonotype was seen a few times. Its antigen is not known. Findings and caveats of the study: After each seasonal influenza vaccination, few new T cells are recruited, the authors suggested.

Sequencing was performed on PBMCs from blood, taken roughly 5 days after vaccination. The source is a man aged 45-60 years who received an inactivated influenza vaccine. V gene TRBV25-1 combines with J gene TRBJ2-3; D perhaps matches TRBD2 (5 bases). The CDR3 sequence: CASSDSRESDTQYF. The CDR3 nucleotides are TGTGCCAGCAGTGATTCAAGGGAGTCAGATACGCAGTATTTT.